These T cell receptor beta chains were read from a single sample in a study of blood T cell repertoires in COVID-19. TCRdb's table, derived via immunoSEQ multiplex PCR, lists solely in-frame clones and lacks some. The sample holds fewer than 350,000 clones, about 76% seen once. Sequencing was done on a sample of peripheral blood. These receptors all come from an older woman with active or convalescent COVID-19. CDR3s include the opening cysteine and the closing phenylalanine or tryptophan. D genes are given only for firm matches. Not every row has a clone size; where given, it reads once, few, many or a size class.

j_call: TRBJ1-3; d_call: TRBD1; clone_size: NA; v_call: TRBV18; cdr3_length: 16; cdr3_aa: CASSPNWDRVADTIYF; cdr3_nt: TGTGCCAGCTCACCAAATTGGGACAGGGTGGCGGACACCATATATTTT
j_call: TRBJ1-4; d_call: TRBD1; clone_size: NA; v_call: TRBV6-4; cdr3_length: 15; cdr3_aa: CASSAGTGRGEKLFF; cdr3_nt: TGTGCCAGCAGCGCCGGGACAGGGCGTGGAGAAAAACTGTTTTTT
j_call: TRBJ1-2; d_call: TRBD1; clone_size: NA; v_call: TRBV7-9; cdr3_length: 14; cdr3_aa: CASSPREGAYGYTF; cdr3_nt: TGTGCCAGCAGCCCACGGGAGGGGGCATATGGCTACACCTTC
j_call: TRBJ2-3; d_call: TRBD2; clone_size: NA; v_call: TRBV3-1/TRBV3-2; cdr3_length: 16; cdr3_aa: CASSPGSGGLTDTQYF; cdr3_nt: TGTGCCAGCAGCCCAGGGAGCGGGGGCCTCACAGATACGCAGTATTTT
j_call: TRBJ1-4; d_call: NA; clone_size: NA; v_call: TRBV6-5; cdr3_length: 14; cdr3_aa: CASSYGGLSEKLFF; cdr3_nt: TGTGCCAGCAGTTACGGAGGGTTAAGTGAAAAACTGTTTTTT
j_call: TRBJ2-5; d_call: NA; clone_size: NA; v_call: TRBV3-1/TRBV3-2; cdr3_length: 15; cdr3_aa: CASSQGIWAQETQYF; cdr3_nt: TGTGCCAGCAGCCAAGGTATATGGGCCCAAGAGACCCAGTACTTC
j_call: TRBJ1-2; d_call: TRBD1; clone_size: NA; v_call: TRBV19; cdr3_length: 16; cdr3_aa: CASTLLGTATNYGYTF; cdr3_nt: TGTGCCAGTACCCTCCTTGGGACAGCGACTAACTATGGCTACACCTTC
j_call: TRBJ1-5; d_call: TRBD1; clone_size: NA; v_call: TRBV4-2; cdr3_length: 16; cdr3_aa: CASSQDQDRVYQPQHF; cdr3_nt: TGTGCCAGCAGCCAAGACCAGGACAGGGTTTATCAGCCCCAGCATTTT
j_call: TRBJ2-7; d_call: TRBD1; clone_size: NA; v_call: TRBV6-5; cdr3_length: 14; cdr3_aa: CASSLGQAAYEQYF; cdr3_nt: TGTGCCAGCAGTTTAGGACAGGCCGCCTACGAGCAGTACTTC
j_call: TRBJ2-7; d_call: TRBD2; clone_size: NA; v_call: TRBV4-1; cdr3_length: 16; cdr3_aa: CASSQATSGVSYEQYF; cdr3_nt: TGCGCCAGCAGCCAAGCGACTAGCGGGGTATCCTACGAGCAGTACTTC
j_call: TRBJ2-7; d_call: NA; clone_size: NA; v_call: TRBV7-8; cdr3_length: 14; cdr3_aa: CASSPSAGTYEQYF; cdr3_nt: TGTGCCAGCAGCCCTAGCGCCGGGACCTACGAGCAGTACTTC
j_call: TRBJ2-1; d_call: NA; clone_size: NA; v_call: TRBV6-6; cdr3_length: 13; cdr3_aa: CASSGLRDIGQFF; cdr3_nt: TGTGCCAGCAGTGGCCTCCGGGACATCGGGCAGTTCTTC
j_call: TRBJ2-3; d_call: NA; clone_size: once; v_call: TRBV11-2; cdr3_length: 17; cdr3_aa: CASSFRGGQGPLDTQYF; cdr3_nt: TGTGCCAGCAGCTTTAGAGGGGGTCAAGGGCCCTTAGATACGCAGTATTTT
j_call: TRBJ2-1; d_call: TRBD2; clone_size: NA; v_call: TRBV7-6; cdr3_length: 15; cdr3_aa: CASSFERGVYNEQFF; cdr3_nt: TGTGCCAGCAGCTTCGAGCGGGGGGTTTACAATGAGCAGTTCTTC
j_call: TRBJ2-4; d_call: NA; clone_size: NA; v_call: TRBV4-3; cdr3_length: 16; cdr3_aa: CASSQDSRGAKNIQYF; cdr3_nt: TGCGCCAGCAGCCAAGATTCTCGGGGGGCCAAAAACATTCAGTACTTC
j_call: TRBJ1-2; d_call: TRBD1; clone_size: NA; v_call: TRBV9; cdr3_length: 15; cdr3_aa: CASSELTGPNYGYTF; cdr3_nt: TGTGCCAGCAGCGAGTTGACAGGGCCTAACTATGGCTACACCTTC
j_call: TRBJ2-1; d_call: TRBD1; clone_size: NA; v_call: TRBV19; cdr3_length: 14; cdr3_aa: CASSIRVSGGEQFF; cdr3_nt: TGTGCCAGTAGTATCCGGGTCTCAGGGGGTGAGCAGTTCTTC
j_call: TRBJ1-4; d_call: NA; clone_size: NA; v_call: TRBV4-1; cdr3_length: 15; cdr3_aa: CASSHLGQNNEKLFF; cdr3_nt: TGCGCCAGCAGCCACTTGGGGCAGAATAATGAAAAACTGTTTTTT
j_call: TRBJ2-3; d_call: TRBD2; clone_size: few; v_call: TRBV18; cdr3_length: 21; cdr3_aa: CASSSSGLAGGPFLDADTQYF; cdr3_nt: TGTGCCAGCTCATCCTCGGGGCTAGCGGGGGGCCCCTTCCTTGACGCAGATACGCAGTATTTT
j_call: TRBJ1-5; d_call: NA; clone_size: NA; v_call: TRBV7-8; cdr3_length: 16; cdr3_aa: CASSLGFQGLNQPQHF; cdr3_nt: TGTGCCAGCAGCTTAGGCTTTCAGGGTCTGAATCAGCCCCAGCATTTT
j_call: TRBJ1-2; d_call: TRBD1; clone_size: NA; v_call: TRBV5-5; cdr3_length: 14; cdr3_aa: CASSSPRGYYGYTF; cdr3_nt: TGTGCCAGCAGCTCTCCCAGGGGGTACTATGGCTACACCTTC
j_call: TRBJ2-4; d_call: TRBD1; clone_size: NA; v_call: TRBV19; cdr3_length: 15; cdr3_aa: CASRAPGQGSSIQYF; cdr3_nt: TGTGCCAGTAGAGCTCCGGGACAGGGATCATCAATTCAGTACTTC
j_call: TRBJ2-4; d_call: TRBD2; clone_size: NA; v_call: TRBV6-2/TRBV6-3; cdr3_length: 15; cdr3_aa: CASSYEGGGANIQYF; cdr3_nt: TGTGCCAGCAGTTACGAGGGCGGGGGGGCGAACATTCAGTACTTC
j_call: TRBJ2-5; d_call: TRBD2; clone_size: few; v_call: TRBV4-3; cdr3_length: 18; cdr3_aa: CASSQDNGAGGLLETQYF; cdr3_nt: TGCGCCAGCAGCCAAGATAACGGAGCGGGGGGGTTGTTAGAGACCCAGTACTTC
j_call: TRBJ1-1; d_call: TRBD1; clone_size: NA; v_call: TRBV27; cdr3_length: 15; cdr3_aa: CASRRTGRFNTEAFF; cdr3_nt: TGTGCCAGCAGAAGGACAGGGCGATTTAACACTGAAGCTTTCTTT
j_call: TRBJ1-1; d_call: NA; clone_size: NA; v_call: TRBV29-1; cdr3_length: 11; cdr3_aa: CSVGRASRAFF; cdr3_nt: TGCAGCGTTGGGAGGGCCAGTCGAGCTTTCTTT
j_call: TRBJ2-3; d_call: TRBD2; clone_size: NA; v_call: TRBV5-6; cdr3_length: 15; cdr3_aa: CASSLVSGGADTQYF; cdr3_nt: TGTGCCAGCAGCTTGGTTAGCGGGGGGGCGGATACGCAGTATTTT
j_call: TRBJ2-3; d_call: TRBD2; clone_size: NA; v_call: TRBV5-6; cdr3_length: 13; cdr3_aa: CASSLSGLAGEYF; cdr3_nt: TGTGCCAGCAGCTTGTCAGGACTAGCTGGAGAGTATTTT
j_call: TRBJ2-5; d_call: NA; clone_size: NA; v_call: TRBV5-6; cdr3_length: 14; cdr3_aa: CASSPGLVQETQYF; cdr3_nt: TGTGCCAGCAGCCCCGGACTGGTCCAAGAGACCCAGTACTTC
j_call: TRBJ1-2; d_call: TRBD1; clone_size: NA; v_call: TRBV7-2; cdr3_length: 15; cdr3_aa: CASSLSTGQGDGYTF; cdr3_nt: TGTGCCAGCAGCTTATCCACGGGACAGGGAGATGGCTACACCTTC
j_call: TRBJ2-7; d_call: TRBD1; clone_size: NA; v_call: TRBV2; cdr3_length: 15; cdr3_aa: CASSVIGTGSYEQYF; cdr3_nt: TGTGCCAGCAGTGTCATCGGGACAGGCTCATACGAGCAGTACTTC
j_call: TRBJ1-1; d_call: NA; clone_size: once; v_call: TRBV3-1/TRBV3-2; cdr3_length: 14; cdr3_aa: CASSPHAGSTGAFF; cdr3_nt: TGTGCCAGCAGCCCCCACGCGGGGTCAACTGGAGCTTTCTTT
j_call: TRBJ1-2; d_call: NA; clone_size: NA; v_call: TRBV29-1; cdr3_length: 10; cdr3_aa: CSVGGYGYTF; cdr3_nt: TGCAGCGTTGGCGGCTATGGCTACACCTTC
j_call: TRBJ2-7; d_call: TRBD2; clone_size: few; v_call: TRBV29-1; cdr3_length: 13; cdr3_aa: CSVVNLGRVEQYF; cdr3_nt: TGCAGCGTTGTCAATTTGGGGAGGGTCGAGCAGTACTTC
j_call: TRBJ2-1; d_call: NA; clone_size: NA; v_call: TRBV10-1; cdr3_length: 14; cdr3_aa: CASSDDSLSNEQFF; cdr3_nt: TGCGCCAGCAGCGATGACAGCCTCTCCAATGAGCAGTTCTTC
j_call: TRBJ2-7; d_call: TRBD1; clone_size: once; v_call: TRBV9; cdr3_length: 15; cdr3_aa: CASSVSGTAAAEQYF; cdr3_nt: TGTGCCAGCAGCGTATCCGGGACAGCGGCAGCCGAGCAGTACTTC